The clone carrying this TCR beta chain has ten or more counts. The antigen is undetermined. Researchers amplified the TCR beta CDR3 regions from RNA transcripts. TCR CDR3 underwent first-round RT-PCR with the HTBI primer set. TCRdb re-called the multiplex PCR reads with MiXCR, one entry per CDR3 protein. The repertoire includes approximately 370,000 distinct CDR3 sequences, more than 12% of them detected once, and 30% to 35% sits in the top ten. The sample originates from a study of T cells in Graves' hyperthyroidism and ophthalmopathy. Findings and limits, study-wide: Blood also contained most expanded thyroid clonotypes above 0.001.

Absence of ophthalmopathy progression within 18 months defined stable Graves' hyperthyroidism. Uncontrolled infection, other autoimmune disease, pregnancy and lactation each barred patients from inclusion. The sequence was collected from a woman aged 25-40 years with Graves' hyperthyroidism. Material: blood.

The CDR3 protein is CASSSAGVYGYTF. CDR3 nucleotide sequence: TGTGCCAGCAGTTCGGCAGGGGTCTATGGCTACACCTTC. The chain joins TRBV28 to TRBJ1-2; D possibly corresponds to TRBD1 (6 bases). Deletions cut 4 bases from V and 4 bases from J, with 10 bases between. CDR1 and CDR2 (germline): MDHEN, SYDVKM. The CDR3 has 13 residues.